The rows below give T cell receptor beta chains drawn from one sample of a study of somatic mutations in cytotoxic T cells in rheumatoid arthritis. The protocol was immunoSEQ multiplex PCR, while the TCRdb copy is restricted to in-frame clones and leaves out a portion. Of 15,000 or so clones listed, around 80% were seen once; the top ten hold approximately 17%. Specimen: CD8+ T cells sorted from blood. These receptors were obtained from a woman in her fifties or sixties with rheumatoid arthritis. Each CDR3 is given with its conserved first and last residue. D genes are given only for firm matches. Size values are once, few and many counts, or a class for expanded clones, and some rows have none.

abundance	v_gene	j_gene	d_gene	CDR3nt	CDR3aa
NA	TRBV14	TRBJ2-3	NA	TGTGCCAGCAGCCAAGATAACGGACCTTACACAGATACGCAGTATTTT	CASSQDNGPYTDTQYF
NA	TRBV11-3	TRBJ2-1	TRBD2	TGTGCCAGCAGCTTAGCCGGGAGGGCGGGTGAGCAGTTCTTC	CASSLAGRAGEQFF
few	TRBV7-9	TRBJ1-1	NA	TGTGCCAGCAGCCCTCGGGGAGGGGTGAACACTGAAGCTTTCTTT	CASSPRGGVNTEAFF
NA	TRBV4-1	TRBJ1-1	NA	TGCGCCAGCAGCCAAGAATTCAGGGGAGCGTTTATGAACACTGAAGCTTTCTTT	CASSQEFRGAFMNTEAFF
NA	TRBV19	TRBJ2-2	NA	TGTGCCAGTAGTATTAAGGGGGGCGGGACCGGGGAGCTGTTTTTT	CASSIKGGGTGELFF
large	TRBV4-3	TRBJ2-7	TRBD2	TGCGCCAGCAGCCAAGTGGCGGGAGGGGGTAGCGAGCAGTACTTC	CASSQVAGGGSEQYF
NA	TRBV7-9	TRBJ2-7	TRBD1	TGTGCCAGCAGCACTACGACAGGGACCTACGAGCAGTACTTC	CASSTTTGTYEQYF
NA	TRBV27	TRBJ1-4	NA	TGTGCCAGCAGTTTGGGGGAAAAACTGTTTTTT	CASSLGEKLFF
NA	TRBV5-6	TRBJ1-5	NA	TGTGCCAGCAGCTTGGGGCAGGGGACCAATCAGCCCCAGCATTTT	CASSLGQGTNQPQHF
NA	TRBV4-1	TRBJ1-1	TRBD1	TGCGCCAGCAGTTACAGGGGTTTAGGTGCGGACACTGAAGCTTTCTTT	CASSYRGLGADTEAFF
NA	TRBV15	TRBJ2-6	NA	TGTGCCACCAGCAGAGATGAAGGGGGGCCTGGGGCCAACGTCCTGACTTTC	CATSRDEGGPGANVLTF
once	TRBV27	TRBJ2-4	NA	TGTGCCAGCAGTGGCGAGCTCTCCAAAAACATTCAGTACTTC	CASSGELSKNIQYF
NA	TRBV5-4	TRBJ2-7	NA	TGTGCCAGCAGCTTGGACGCCTACGAGCAGTACTTC	CASSLDAYEQYF
NA	TRBV7-9	TRBJ1-2	TRBD1	TGTGCCAGCAGCTTAGCCCCTTCCCCCACAGGGGGCAATGGCTACACCTTC	CASSLAPSPTGGNGYTF
NA	TRBV28	TRBJ1-5	TRBD1	TGTGCCCACGGGACAGCGCTGAGCAATCAGCCCCAGCATTTT	CAHGTALSNQPQHF
NA	TRBV9	TRBJ2-3	NA	TGTGCCAGCAGCGTAGTAGCGGTTAGCACAGATACGCAGTATTTT	CASSVVAVSTDTQYF
once	TRBV27	TRBJ2-7	TRBD2	TGTGCCAGCAGTTCGGGATCCAGCGGGAGGCTCTACGAGCAGTACTTC	CASSSGSSGRLYEQYF
NA	TRBV7-2	TRBJ2-1	TRBD2	TGTGCCAGCAGCTTCCAACTAGCGGGAGCACCCATCCTCTACAATGAGCAGTTCTTC	CASSFQLAGAPILYNEQFF
NA	TRBV7-9	TRBJ2-7	TRBD1	TGTGCCTGGGGGGACAGGGGAACCTACGAGCAGTACTTC	CAWGDRGTYEQYF
NA	TRBV2	TRBJ2-7	TRBD2	TGTGCCAGCAGTGAAGCACTACTAGCGGGGGGCTACGAGCAGTACTTC	CASSEALLAGGYEQYF
NA	TRBV29-1	TRBJ2-7	TRBD2	TGCAGCGCACTGGGACTAGCGGACTACGAGCAGTACTTC	CSALGLADYEQYF
few	TRBV6-5	TRBJ1-1	NA	TGTGCCAGCAGTTACTCGGGGGAAGCTTTCTTT	CASSYSGEAFF
NA	TRBV7-3	TRBJ2-1	NA	TGTGCCAGCAGCTTACCCTCTTCAGGGAGTGGCAATGAGCAGTTCTTC	CASSLPSSGSGNEQFF
NA	TRBV7-9	TRBJ1-2	TRBD1	TGTGCCAGCAGCACTGACAGGGATAACTATGGCTACACCTTC	CASSTDRDNYGYTF
NA	TRBV9	TRBJ1-1	NA	TGTGCCAGCAGCGGAGACAGATTGAACACTGAAGCTTTCTTT	CASSGDRLNTEAFF
NA	TRBV5-6	TRBJ1-1	NA	TGTGCCAGCAGCTTGGGTGGGGGGCTGAACACTGAAGCTTTCTTT	CASSLGGGLNTEAFF
once	TRBV27	TRBJ2-7	NA	TGTGCCAGCAGTGACCTCCTGCGGGAGCAGTACTTC	CASSDLLREQYF
few	TRBV2	TRBJ2-1	NA	TGTGCCAGCTCGGACAATGAGCAGTTCTTC	CASSDNEQFF
NA	TRBV4-1	TRBJ2-7	NA	TGCGCCAGCAGCCAAGATCCGCCGGGCGGCAGTAGCTACGAGCAGTACTTC	CASSQDPPGGSSYEQYF
NA	TRBV19	TRBJ1-2	NA	TGTGCCAGCCTGCAGGGGAATTTCTATGGCTACACCTTC	CASLQGNFYGYTF
NA	TRBV28	TRBJ2-5	NA	TGTGCCAGCAGTTTGGGCCGCGACGAGGTAGAGACCCAGTACTTC	CASSLGRDEVETQYF
NA	TRBV13	TRBJ2-5	NA	TGTGCCAGCAGCTTAGCCCGTTTTTCAGAAGAGACCCAGTACTTC	CASSLARFSEETQYF
NA	TRBV6-1	TRBJ1-1	NA	TGTGCCAGCAGTGAAACAGGGTTGGGTGAAGCTTTCTTT	CASSETGLGEAFF
NA	TRBV6-1	TRBJ2-1	TRBD2	TGTGCCAGCAGTGATAGCGGGGCTAGCTCCTACAATGAGCAGTTCTTC	CASSDSGASSYNEQFF
NA	TRBV7-9	TRBJ1-4	NA	TGTGCCAGCAGCCCGACCGACGGCAGTGAAAAACTGTTTTTT	CASSPTDGSEKLFF
NA	TRBV7-9	TRBJ2-1	NA	TGTGCCAGCAGCCCTCGGGTCGGCTCCTACAATGAGCAGTTCTTC	CASSPRVGSYNEQFF
NA	TRBV7-6	TRBJ2-5	NA	TGTGCCAGCAGCTCCGGGACCCAAGAGACCCAGTACTTC	CASSSGTQETQYF
NA	TRBV7-6	TRBJ2-1	NA	TGTGCCAGCAGCCTCGGGGAGCTCATTATAGGCTCCTACAATGAGCAGTTCTTC	CASSLGELIIGSYNEQFF
NA	TRBV6-1	TRBJ1-1	NA	TGTGCCAGCAGTGACTCCCATAGGAACACTGAAGCTTTCTTT	CASSDSHRNTEAFF
NA	TRBV7-9	TRBJ2-7	NA	TGTGCCAGCAGCGCAGCCTTTGTCGACGAGCAGTACTTC	CASSAAFVDEQYF
NA	TRBV6-5	TRBJ1-5	NA	TGTGCCAGCAGTCCTCATAGCAATCAGCCCCAGCATTTT	CASSPHSNQPQHF
NA	TRBV27	TRBJ1-1	NA	TGTGCCAGCAGTTTTGGAACAGGAGGGAACACTGAAGCTTTCTTT	CASSFGTGGNTEAFF
NA	TRBV2	TRBJ2-3	TRBD2	TGTGCCAGCAGTAGGACTAGCGGGAGGATCACAGATACGCAGTATTTT	CASSRTSGRITDTQYF
NA	TRBV25-1	TRBJ2-2	TRBD1	TGTGCCAGCAGTGACCGGGACAGGGCGGGCGGGGAGCTGTTTTTT	CASSDRDRAGGELFF
NA	TRBV18	TRBJ1-2	NA	TGTGCCAGCTCACAGACGGACGGTACTAACTATGGCTACACCTTC	CASSQTDGTNYGYTF
NA	TRBV4-2	TRBJ2-1	TRBD2	TGTGCCACCACGGGACTAGACTACAATGAGCAGTTCTTC	CATTGLDYNEQFF
NA	TRBV2	TRBJ2-3	NA	TGTGCCAGCAGTAGTCTGGGTTTTGAGGAAGAAGATACGCAGTATTTT	CASSSLGFEEEDTQYF
NA	TRBV4-1	TRBJ1-1	TRBD1	TGCGCCAGCAGCCACCCCGGACAGGGACCGAACACTGAAGCTTTCTTT	CASSHPGQGPNTEAFF
NA	TRBV11-2	TRBJ2-5	TRBD1	TGTGCCAGCAGCTTAGGGGACAGGGGTCGGGAGACCCAGTACTTC	CASSLGDRGRETQYF
NA	TRBV5-6	TRBJ1-1	TRBD1	TGTGCCAGCAGCTTGGAACAGGGGGGCACTGAAGCTTTCTTT	CASSLEQGGTEAFF
NA	TRBV23-1	TRBJ2-7	NA	TGCGCCAGCAGTCGAGACCCCACTACCCTGGGAGAGCAGTACTTC	CASSRDPTTLGEQYF
NA	TRBV12-5	TRBJ1-4	TRBD1	TGTGCTAGTGGTTTGGCCTACCCGACAGGGGGCCCGATCACTAATGAAAAACTGTTTTTT	CASGLAYPTGGPITNEKLFF
few	TRBV7-6	TRBJ2-7	NA	TGTGCCAGCAGCTTAGGGACCGACACCTACGAGCAGTACTTC	CASSLGTDTYEQYF
NA	TRBV18	TRBJ2-5	NA	TGTGCCAGCTCCCTACAGGGATTGGGGGAGACCCAGTACTTC	CASSLQGLGETQYF
once	TRBV4-1	TRBJ1-2	NA	TGCGCCAGCAGCCCGACGGCGGGTGGCTACACCTTC	CASSPTAGGYTF
NA	TRBV7-9	TRBJ1-1	NA	TGTGCCAGCAGCTTAACGGTTACTGAAGCTTTCTTT	CASSLTVTEAFF
few	TRBV18	TRBJ1-3	NA	TGTGCCAGCTCACCCCCGGAGGGAAACACCATATATTTT	CASSPPEGNTIYF